One sample yielded the 8 T cell receptor beta chains listed below, sequenced in a study of siplizumab effects on memory and regulatory T cells. Some clones are missing from TCRdb's copy, which holds only in-frame ones; the method was immunoSEQ multiplex PCR. Of more than 85,000 clones listed, 90% to 95% are singletons. Sequencing was done on a sample of Tregs sorted from blood. The receptor set was obtained from a human donor in good health.

The CDR3: CASSVTSGSIGELFF. The DNA for the CDR3 is TGTGCCAGCAGCGTAACTAGCGGGAGCATCGGGGAGCTGTTTTTT. The rearrangement uses TRBV9 and TRBJ2-2; 11 positions match TRBD2. CDR1 SGDLS and CDR2 YYNGEE come from the germline V gene. The trim removed 1 base at V and 7 bases at J, leaving 3 bases unmatched. The CDR3 extends over 15 amino acids. Full variable domain (rest looked up from reference TRBV9 and TRBJ2-2): DSGVTQTPKHLITATGQRVTLRCSPRSGDLSVYWYQQSLDQGLQFLIQYYNGEERAKGNILERFSAQQFPDLHSELNLSSLELGDSALYFCASSVTSGSIGELFFGEGSRLTVL.

The table lists this clone with a count of one. This rearrangement joins TRBV7-9 to TRBJ2-1; weak D call: TRBD1 (5 bases). The CDR3 runs 11 residues. The V gene lost 11 bases and the J gene lost 6 bases, with 11 bases spanning the gap. CDR1 and CDR2 from the germline V gene are SEHNR and FQNEAQ (reference sequence). Here the CDR3 reads CAGTGINEQFF. The CDR3 nucleotides read TGTGCCGGCACAGGTATCAATGAGCAGTTCTTC. The full variable domain, with the rest looked up from reference TRBV7-9 and TRBJ2-1, is DTGVSQNPRHKITKRGQNVTFRCDPISEHNRLYWYRQTLGQGPEFLTYFQNEAQLEKSRLLSDRFSAERPKGSFSTLEIQRTEQGDSAMYLCAGTGINEQFFGPGTRLTVL.

The V and J genes are TRBV11-1 and TRBJ2-1; maybe TRBD2 (6 bases). V was cut by 1 base and J by 4 bases, with 11 bases left in between. This CDR3 region has 15 residues. Germline V gene data show CDR1 as SGHAT and CDR2 as FQDESV (reference sequence). CDR3 in amino acids: CASSLGGDSYNEQFF. In DNA, the CDR3 is TGTGCCAGCAGCTTAGGCGGGGATTCTTACAATGAGCAGTTCTTC.

The gene calls are TRBV7-2 and TRBJ2-2; D gene unclear. CDR1 is SGHTA and CDR2 is FQGNSA in the germline V gene. The CDR3 is 13 amino acids. The V end lost 5 bases, the J end lost 7 bases, and 11 bases lay between the germline ends. The CDR3 protein is CASSTPPGGELFF. The CDR3 region has the DNA TGTGCCAGCAGCACGCCGCCTGGCGGGGAGCTGTTTTTT.

CDR3 in amino acids: CASSLASELAGVAGELFF. DNA for the CDR3: TGCGCCAGCAGCTTGGCGTCGGAGCTAGCGGGAGTGGCCGGGGAGCTGTTTTTT. The chain carries TRBV5-1 and TRBJ2-2; TRBD2 matches 10 bases. V lost 0 bases and J lost 6; bases outside the gene matches: 11. Germline loops: CDR1 SGHRS, CDR2 YFSETQ. The CDR3 runs to 18 residues.

The chain uses TRBV28 and TRBJ1-2; 7 nucleotides align to TRBD1. J gave up 2 bases and V 6 bases, and 6 bases lay outside the gene matches. The CDR3 runs to 14 residues. CDR1 MDHEN and CDR2 SYDVKM come from the germline V gene. CDR3 coding DNA: TGTGCCAGCAGCCTGGGACAGTCCAACTATGGCTACACCTTC. This encodes CASSLGQSNYGYTF.

The CDR3 sequence is CASTNSSNTGELFF. The DNA of the CDR3 is TGTGCCAGCACCAACTCTTCGAACACCGGGGAGCTGTTTTTT. The chain has TRBV9 and TRBJ2-2; D unclear. This CDR3 comprises 14 residues. V lost 6 bases and J 0 bases, leaving 9 bases between the germline ends. CDR1 is SGDLS, CDR2 YYNGEE, per germline.

This rearrangement joins TRBV5-4 to TRBJ2-3, with 7 bases aligning to TRBD1. The CDR3 sequence is 15 residues long. In germline, CDR1 is SGHNT, CDR2 YYREEE (reference sequence). The V and J ends lost 0 bases and 5 bases, in that order; junction bases with no gene match: 6. CDR3 region: CASSLVQGERDTQYF. CDR3 sequence (DNA): TGTGCCAGCAGCTTGGTGCAGGGGGAACGAGATACGCAGTATTTT.